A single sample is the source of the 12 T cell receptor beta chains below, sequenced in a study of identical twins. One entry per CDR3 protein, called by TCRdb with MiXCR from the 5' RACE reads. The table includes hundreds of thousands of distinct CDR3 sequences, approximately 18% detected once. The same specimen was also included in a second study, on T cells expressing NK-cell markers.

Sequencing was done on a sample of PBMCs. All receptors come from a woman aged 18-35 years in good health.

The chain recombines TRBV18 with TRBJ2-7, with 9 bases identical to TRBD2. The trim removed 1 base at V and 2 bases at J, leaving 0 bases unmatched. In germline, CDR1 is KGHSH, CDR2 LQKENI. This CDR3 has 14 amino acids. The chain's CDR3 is CASSPQRGAYEQYF. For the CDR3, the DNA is TGTGCCAGCTCACCACAGCGGGGGGCCTACGAGCAGTACTTC. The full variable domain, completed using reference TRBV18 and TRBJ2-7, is NAGVMQNPRHLVRRRGQEARLRCSPMKGHSHVYWYRQLPEEGLKFMVYLQKENIIDESGMPKERFSAEFPKEGPSILRIQQVVRGDSAAYFCASSPQRGAYEQYFGPGTRLTVT.

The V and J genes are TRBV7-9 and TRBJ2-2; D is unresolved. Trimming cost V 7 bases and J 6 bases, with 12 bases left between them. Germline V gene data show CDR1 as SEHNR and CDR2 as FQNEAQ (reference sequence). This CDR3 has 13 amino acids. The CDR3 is CASTDAIPGELFF. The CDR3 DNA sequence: TGTGCCAGCACTGATGCTATCCCCGGGGAGCTGTTTTTT.

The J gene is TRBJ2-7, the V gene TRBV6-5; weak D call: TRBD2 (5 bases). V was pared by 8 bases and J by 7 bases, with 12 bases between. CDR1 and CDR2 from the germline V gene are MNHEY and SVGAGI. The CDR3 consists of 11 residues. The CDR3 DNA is TGTGCCAGCGGGCCCAGAGGGGAGCAGTACTTC. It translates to CASGPRGEQYF.

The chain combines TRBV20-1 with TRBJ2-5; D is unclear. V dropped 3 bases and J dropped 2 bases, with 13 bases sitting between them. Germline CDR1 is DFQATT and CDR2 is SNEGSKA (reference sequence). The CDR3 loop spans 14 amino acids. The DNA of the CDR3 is TGCAGTGCTAGCGGCAGTGAAAGACAAGAGACCCAGTACTTC. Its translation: CSASGSERQETQYF.

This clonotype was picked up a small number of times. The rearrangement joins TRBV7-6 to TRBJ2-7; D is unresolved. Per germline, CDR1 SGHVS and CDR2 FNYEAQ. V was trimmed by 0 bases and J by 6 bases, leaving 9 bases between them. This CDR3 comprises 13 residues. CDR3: CASSLAQTSEQYF. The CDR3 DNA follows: TGTGCCAGCAGCTTAGCGCAAACTTCCGAGCAGTACTTC.

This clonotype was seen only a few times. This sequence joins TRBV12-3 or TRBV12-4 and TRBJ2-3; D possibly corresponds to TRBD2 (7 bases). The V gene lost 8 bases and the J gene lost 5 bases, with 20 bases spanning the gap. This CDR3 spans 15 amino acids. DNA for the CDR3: TGTGCCAGCTCCTATTGGGGGGGGCGCGTAGATACGCAGTATTTT. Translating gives CASSYWGGRVDTQYF.

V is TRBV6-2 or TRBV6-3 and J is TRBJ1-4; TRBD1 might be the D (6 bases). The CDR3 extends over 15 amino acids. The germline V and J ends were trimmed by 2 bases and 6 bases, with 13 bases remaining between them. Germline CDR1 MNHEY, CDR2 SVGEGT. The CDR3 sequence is CASSYAGARDEKLFF. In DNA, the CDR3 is TGTGCCAGCAGTTACGCGGGGGCGCGAGATGAAAAACTGTTTTTT.

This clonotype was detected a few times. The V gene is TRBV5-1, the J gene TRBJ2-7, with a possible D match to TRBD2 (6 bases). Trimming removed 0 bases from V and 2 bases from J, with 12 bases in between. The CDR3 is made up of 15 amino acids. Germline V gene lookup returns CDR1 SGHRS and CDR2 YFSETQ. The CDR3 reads CASSLGSSAAYEQYF. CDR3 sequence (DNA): TGCGCCAGCAGCTTGGGTTCTAGCGCGGCCTACGAGCAGTACTTC.

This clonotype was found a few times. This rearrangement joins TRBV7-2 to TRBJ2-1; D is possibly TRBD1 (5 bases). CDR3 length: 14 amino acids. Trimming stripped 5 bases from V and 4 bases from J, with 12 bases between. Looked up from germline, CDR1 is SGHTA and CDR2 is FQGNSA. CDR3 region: CASSPRQLYNEQFF. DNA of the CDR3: TGTGCCAGCAGCCCACGACAGTTGTACAATGAGCAGTTCTTC.

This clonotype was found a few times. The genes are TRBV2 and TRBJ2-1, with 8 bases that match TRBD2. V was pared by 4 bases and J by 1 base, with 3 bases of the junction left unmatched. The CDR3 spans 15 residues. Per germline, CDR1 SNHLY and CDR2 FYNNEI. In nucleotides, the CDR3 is TGTGCCAGCAGTGGTCCTAGCGGGTCCTACAATGAGCAGTTCTTC. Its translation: CASSGPSGSYNEQFF.

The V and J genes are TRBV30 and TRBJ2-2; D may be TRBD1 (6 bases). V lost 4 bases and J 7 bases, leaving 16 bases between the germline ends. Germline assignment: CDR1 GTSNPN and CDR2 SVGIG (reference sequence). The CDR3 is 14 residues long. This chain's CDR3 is CAWKLQGVHGELFF. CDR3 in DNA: TGTGCCTGGAAGCTACAGGGAGTTCACGGGGAGCTGTTTTTT. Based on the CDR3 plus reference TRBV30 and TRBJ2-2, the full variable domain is SQTIHQWPATLVQPVGSPLSLECTVEGTSNPNLYWYRQAAGRGLQLLFYSVGIGQISSEVPQNLSASRPQDRQFILSSKKLLLSDSGFYLCAWKLQGVHGELFFGEGSRLTVL.

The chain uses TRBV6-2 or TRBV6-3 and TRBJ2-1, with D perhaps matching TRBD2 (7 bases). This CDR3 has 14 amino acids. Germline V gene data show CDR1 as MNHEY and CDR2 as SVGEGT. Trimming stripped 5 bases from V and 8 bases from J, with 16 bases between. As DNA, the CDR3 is TGTGCCAGCAGTCCCCGCCCGGGGGGCCATGAGCAGTTCTTC. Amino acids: CASSPRPGGHEQFF.